This T cell receptor beta chain was observed in a study of ipilimumab plus nivolumab after autologous stem cell transplantation. About the research overall: Typical patient got 5 or 6 ipilimumab doses and seven to nine nivolumab doses (median). The DLBCL cohort had primary refractory and relapsed disease, with 18-month progression-free survival of roughly 86% and 30%.

Sequenced by immunoSEQ multiplex PCR; TCRdb stores in-frame clones only, minus some. This sample has about 84,000 clones, with 83% found just once. The sample here was PBMCs, taken in a trial of ipilimumab plus nivolumab as post-transplant consolidation. This clonotype was obtained from a male donor with diffuse large B-cell lymphoma.

The CDR3 spells CASSLDGGSTQYF. The CDR3 nucleotides read TGTGCCAGCAGCTTAGACGGAGGGAGTACGCAGTATTTT. The gene calls are TRBV7-7 and TRBJ2-3; tentatively, D is TRBD2 (6 bases). The CDR3 runs 13 residues. V was trimmed by 1 base and J by 8 bases, leaving 10 bases between them. CDR1 is SSHAT and CDR2 is FNYEAQ in the germline V gene (reference sequence).